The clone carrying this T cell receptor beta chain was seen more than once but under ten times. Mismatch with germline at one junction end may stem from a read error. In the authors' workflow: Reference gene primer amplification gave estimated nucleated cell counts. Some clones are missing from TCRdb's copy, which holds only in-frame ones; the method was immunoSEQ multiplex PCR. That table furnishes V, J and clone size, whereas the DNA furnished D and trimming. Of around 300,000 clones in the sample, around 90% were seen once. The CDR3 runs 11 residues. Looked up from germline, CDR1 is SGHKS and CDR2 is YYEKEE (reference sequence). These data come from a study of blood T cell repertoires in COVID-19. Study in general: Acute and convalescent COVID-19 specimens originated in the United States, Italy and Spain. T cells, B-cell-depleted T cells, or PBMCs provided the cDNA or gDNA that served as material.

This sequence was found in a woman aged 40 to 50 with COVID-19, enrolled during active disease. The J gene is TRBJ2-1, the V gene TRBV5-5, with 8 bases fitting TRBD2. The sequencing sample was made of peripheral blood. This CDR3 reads CASSWREELVF. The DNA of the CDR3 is TGTGCCAGCAGCTGGCGGGAGGAACTGGTCTTC.